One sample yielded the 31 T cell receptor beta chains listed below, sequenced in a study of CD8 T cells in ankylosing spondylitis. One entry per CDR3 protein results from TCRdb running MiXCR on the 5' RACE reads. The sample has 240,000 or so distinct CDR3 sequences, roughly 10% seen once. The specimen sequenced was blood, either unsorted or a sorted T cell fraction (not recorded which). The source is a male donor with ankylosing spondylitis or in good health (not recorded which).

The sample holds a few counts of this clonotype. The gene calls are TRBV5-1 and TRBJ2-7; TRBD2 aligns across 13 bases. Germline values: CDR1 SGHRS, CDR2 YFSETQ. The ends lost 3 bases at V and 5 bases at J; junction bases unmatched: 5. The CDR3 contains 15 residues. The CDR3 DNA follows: TGCGCCAGCAGCTGGGCCGGGACTAGCGGGGACGAGCAGTACTTC. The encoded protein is CASSWAGTSGDEQYF.

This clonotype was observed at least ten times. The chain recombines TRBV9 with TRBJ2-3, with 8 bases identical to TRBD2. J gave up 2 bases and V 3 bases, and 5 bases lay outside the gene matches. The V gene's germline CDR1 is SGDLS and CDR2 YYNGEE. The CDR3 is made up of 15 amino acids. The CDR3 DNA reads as TGTGCCAGCAGCGCCGGGGGGGGCTACACAGATACGCAGTATTTT. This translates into CASSAGGGYTDTQYF.

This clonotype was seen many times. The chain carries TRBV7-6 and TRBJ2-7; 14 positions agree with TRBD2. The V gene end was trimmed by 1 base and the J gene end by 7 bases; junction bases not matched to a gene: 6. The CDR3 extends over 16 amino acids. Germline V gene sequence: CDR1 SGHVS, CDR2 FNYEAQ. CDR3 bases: TGTGCCAGCAGCTTAGAGGCCGGGACTAGCGGGAGAGAGCAGTACTTC. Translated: CASSLEAGTSGREQYF. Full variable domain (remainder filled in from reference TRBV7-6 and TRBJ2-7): GAGVSQSPRYKVTKRGQDVALRCDPISGHVSLYWYRQALGQGPEFLTYFNYEAQQDKSGLPNDRFSAERPEGSISTLTIQRTEQRDSAMYRCASSLEAGTSGREQYFGPGTRLTVT.

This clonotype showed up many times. CDR3 bases: TGTGCCAGCAGCTTAGATAGCGGACTCTCCTACGAGCAGTACTTC. Its translation: CASSLDSGLSYEQYF. The chain uses TRBV7-2 and TRBJ2-7; a possible D gene is TRBD2 (6 bases). Germline CDR1 and CDR2: SGHTA and FQGNSA. V was shortened by 1 base and J by 0 bases, with 10 bases between the two germline ends. The CDR3 totals 15 residues.

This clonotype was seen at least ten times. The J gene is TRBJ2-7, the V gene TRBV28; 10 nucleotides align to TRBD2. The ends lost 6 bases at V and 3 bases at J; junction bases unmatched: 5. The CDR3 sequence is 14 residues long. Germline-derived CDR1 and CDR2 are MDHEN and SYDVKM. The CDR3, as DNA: TGTGCCAGCAGCCATCGGACTAGCGGCTACGAGCAGTACTTC. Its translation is CASSHRTSGYEQYF.

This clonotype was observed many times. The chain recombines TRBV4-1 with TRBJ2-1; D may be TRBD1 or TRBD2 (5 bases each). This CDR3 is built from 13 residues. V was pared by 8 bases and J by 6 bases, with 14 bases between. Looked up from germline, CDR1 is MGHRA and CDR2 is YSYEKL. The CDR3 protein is CASRKTGLNEQFF. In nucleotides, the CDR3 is TGCGCCAGCCGTAAAACGGGGCTCAATGAGCAGTTCTTC.

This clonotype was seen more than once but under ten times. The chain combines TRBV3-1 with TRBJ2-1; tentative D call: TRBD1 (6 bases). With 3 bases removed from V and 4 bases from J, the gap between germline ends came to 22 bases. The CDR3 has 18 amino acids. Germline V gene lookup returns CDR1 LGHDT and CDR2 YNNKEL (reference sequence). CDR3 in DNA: TGTGCCAGCAGCCAGGGTCGGACAGCCCTGACCTTTTACAATGAGCAGTTCTTC. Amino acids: CASSQGRTALTFYNEQFF.

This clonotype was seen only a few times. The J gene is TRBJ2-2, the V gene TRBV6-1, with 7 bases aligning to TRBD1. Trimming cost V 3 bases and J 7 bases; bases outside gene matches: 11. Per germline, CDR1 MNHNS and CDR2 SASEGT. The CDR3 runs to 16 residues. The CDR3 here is CASSDVPGGASGELFF. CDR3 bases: TGTGCCAGCAGTGATGTCCCAGGGGGAGCTAGCGGGGAGCTGTTTTTT.

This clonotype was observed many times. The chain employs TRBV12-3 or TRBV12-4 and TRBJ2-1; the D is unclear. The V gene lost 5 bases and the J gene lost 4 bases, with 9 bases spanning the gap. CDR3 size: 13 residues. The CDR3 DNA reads TGTGCCAGCAGTCCGGGTTTTTACAATGAGCAGTTCTTC. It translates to CASSPGFYNEQFF.

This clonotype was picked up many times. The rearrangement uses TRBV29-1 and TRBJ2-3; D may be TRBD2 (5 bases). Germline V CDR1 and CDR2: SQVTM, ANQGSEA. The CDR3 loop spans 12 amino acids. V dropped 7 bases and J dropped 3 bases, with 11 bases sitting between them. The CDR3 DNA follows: TGCAGCGCCCTAGGACTGACAGATACGCAGTATTTT. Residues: CSALGLTDTQYF.

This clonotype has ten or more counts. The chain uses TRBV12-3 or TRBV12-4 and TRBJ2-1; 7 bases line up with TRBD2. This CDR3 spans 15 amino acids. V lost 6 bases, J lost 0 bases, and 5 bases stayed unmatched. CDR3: CASRQAGNSYNEQFF. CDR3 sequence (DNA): TGTGCCAGCAGACAAGCGGGGAACTCCTACAATGAGCAGTTCTTC.

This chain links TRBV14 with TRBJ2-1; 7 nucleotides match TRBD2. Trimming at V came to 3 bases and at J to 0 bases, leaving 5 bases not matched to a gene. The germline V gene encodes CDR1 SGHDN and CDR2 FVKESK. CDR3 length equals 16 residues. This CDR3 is CASSHQAGTSYNEQFF. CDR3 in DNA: TGTGCCAGCAGCCATCAAGCGGGAACCTCCTACAATGAGCAGTTCTTC.

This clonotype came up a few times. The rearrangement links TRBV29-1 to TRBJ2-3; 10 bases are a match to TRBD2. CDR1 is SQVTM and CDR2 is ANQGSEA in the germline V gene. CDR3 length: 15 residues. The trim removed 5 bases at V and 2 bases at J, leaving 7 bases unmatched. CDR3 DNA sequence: TGCAGCGTTCCCACCACTAGCGGGGTCACAGATACGCAGTATTTT. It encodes CSVPTTSGVTDTQYF.

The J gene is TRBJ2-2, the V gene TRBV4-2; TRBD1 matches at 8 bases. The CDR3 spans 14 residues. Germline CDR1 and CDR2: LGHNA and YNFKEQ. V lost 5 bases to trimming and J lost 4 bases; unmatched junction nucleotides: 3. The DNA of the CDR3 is TGTGCCAGCAGCAATGGACAGGGCACCGGGGAGCTGTTTTTT. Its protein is CASSNGQGTGELFF.

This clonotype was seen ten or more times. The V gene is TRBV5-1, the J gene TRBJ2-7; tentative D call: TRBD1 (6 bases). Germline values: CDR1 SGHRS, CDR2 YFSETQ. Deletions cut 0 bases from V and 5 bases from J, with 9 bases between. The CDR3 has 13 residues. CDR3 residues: CASSLEGTHEQYF. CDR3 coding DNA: TGCGCCAGCAGCTTGGAAGGGACACACGAGCAGTACTTC.

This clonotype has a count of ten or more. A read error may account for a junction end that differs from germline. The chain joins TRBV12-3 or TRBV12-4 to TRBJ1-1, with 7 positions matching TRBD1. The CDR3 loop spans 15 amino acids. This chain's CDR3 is CVSSLQGGINTEAFF. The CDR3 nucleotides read TGTGTCAGCAGTTTGCAGGGGGGGATCAACACTGAAGCTTTCTTT.

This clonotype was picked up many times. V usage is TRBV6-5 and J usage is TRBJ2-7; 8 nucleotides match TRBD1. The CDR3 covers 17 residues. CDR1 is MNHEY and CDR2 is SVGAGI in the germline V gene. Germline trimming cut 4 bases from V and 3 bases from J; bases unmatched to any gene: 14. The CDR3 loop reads CASSSKAGGSQDYEQYF. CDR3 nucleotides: TGTGCCAGCAGTTCGAAAGCAGGGGGCTCACAGGACTACGAGCAGTACTTC.

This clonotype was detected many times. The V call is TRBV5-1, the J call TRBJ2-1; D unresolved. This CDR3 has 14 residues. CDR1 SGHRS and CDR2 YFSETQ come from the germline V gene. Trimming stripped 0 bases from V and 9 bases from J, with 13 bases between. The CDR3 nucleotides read TGCGCCAGCAGCTTGGACAGTTGGGATACTGAGCAGTTCTTC. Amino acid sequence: CASSLDSWDTEQFF. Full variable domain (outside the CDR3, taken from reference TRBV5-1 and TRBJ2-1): KAGVTQTPRYLIKTRGQQVTLSCSPISGHRSVSWYQQTPGQGLQFLFEYFSETQRNKGNFPGRFSGRQFSNSRSEMNVSTLELGDSALYLCASSLDSWDTEQFFGPGTRLTVL.

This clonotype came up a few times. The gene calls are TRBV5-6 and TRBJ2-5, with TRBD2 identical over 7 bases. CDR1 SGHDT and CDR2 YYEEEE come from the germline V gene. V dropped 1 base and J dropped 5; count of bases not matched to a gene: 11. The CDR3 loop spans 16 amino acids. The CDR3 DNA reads TGTGCCAGCAGCTTGTTAGCGCTAGCGGCAATGGAGACCCAGTACTTC. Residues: CASSLLALAAMETQYF.

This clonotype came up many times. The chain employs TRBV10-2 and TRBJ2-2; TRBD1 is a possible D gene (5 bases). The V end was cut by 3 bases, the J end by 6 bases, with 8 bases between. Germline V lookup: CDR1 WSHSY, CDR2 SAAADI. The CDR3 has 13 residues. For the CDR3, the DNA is TGCGCCAGCAGTGACAGGGAAGCCGGGGAGCTGTTTTTT. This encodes CASSDREAGELFF.

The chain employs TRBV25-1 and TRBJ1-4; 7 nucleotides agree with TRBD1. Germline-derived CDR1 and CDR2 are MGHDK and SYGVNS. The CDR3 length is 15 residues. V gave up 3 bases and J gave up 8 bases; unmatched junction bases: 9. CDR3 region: CASSDYGQDGEKLFF. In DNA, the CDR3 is TGTGCCAGCAGTGACTACGGACAGGATGGGGAAAAACTGTTTTTT.

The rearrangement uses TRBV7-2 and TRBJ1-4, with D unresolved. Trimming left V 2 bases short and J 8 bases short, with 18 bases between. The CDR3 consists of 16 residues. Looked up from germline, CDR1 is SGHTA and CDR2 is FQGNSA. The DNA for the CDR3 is TGTGCCAGCAGCTTAATTGTCAGCTCTGGTCAGGAAAAACTGTTTTTT. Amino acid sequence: CASSLIVSSGQEKLFF.

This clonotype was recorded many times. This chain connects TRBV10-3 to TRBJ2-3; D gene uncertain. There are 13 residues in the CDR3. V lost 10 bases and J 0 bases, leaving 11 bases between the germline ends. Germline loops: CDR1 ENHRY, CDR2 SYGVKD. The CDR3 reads CATALGSTDTQYF. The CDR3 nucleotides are TGTGCCACAGCGTTAGGAAGCACAGATACGCAGTATTTT.

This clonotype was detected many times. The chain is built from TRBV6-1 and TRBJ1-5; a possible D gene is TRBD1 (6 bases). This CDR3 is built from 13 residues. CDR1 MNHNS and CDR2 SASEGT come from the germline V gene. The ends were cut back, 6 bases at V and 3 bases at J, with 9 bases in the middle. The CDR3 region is CASRGQYNQPQHF. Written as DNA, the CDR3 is TGTGCCAGCAGAGGACAGTACAATCAGCCCCAGCATTTT.

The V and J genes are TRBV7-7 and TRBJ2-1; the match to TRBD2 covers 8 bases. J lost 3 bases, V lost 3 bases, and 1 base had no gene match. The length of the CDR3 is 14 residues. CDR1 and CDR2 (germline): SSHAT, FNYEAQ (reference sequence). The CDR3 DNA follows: TGTGCCAGCAGCTTGCGGGGGGACTACAATGAGCAGTTCTTC. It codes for CASSLRGDYNEQFF.

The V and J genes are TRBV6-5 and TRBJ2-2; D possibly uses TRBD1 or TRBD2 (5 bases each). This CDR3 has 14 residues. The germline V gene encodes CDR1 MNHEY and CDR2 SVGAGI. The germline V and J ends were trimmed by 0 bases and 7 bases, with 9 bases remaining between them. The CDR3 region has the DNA TGTGCCAGCAGTTACTCACTAGGGGACGGGGAGCTGTTTTTT. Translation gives CASSYSLGDGELFF.

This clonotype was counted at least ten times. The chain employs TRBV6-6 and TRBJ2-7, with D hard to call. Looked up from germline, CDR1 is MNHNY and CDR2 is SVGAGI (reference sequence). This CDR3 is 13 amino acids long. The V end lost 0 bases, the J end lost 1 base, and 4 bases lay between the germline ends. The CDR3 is CASSYSPSYEQYF. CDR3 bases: TGTGCCAGCAGTTACTCTCCGTCCTACGAGCAGTACTTC.

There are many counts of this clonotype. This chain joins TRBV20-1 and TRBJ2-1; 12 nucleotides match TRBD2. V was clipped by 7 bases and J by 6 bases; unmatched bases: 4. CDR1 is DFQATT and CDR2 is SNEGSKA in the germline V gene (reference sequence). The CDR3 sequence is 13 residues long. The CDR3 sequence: CSVRLAGANEQFF. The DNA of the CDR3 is TGCAGTGTCAGACTAGCGGGAGCCAATGAGCAGTTCTTC.

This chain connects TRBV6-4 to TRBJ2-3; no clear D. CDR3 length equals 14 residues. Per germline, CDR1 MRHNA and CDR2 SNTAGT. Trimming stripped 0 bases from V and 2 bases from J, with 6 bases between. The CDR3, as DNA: TGTGCCAGCAGTGACTCATATACCACAGATACGCAGTATTTT. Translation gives CASSDSYTTDTQYF.

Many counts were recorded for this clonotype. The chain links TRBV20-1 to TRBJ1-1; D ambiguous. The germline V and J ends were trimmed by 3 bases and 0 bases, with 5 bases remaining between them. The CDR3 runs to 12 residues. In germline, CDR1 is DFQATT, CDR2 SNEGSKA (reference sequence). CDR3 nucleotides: TGCAGTGCTAGTCCAGTGAACACTGAAGCTTTCTTT. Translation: CSASPVNTEAFF.

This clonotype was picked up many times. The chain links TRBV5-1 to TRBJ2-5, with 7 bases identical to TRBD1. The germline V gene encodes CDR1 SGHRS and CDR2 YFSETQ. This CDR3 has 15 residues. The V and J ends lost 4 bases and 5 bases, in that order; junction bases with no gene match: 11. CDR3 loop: CASSHPQGLGETQYF. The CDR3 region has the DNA TGCGCCAGCAGCCACCCACAGGGGTTGGGCGAGACCCAGTACTTC.